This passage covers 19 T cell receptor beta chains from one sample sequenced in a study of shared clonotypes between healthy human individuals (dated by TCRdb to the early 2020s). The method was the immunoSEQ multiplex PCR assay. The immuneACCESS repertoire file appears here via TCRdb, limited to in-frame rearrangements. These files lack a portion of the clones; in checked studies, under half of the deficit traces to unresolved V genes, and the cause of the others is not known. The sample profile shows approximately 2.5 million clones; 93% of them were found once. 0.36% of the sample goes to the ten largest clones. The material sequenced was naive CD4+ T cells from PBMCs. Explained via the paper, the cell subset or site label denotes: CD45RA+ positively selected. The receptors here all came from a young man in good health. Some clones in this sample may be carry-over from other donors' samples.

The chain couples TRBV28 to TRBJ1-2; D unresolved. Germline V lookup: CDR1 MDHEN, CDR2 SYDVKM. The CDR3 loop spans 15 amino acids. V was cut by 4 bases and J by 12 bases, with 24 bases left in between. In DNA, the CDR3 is TGTGCCAGCAGTTCCAGGATCAACTCACCAAGTCTGAACACCTTC. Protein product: CASSSRINSPSLNTF.

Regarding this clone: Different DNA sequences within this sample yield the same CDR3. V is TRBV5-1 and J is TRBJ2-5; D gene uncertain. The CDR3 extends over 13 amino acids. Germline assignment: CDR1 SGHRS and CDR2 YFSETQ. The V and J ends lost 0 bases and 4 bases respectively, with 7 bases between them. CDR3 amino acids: CASSLGVAETQYF. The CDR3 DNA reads TGCGCCAGCAGCTTGGGAGTTGCAGAGACCCAGTACTTC.

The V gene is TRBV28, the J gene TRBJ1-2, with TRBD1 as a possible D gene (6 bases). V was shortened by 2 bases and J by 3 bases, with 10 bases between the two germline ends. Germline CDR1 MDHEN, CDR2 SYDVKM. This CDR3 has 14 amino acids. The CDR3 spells CASSLVAGDYGYTF. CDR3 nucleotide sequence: TGTGCCAGCAGTTTAGTAGCAGGGGACTATGGCTACACCTTC.

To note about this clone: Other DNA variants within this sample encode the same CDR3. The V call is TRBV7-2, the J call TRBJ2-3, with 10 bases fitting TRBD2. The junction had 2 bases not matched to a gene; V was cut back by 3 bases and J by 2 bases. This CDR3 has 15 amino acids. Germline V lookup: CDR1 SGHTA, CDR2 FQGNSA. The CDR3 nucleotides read TGTGCCAGCAGCTTCCTAGCGGGAGTCACAGATACGCAGTATTTT. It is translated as CASSFLAGVTDTQYF.

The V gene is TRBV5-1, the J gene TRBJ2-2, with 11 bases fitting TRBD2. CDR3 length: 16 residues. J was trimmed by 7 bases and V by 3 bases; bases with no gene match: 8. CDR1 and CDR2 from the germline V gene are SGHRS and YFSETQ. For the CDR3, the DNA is TGCGCCAGCAGCTGGGGACTAGCGGACTCCGACGGGGAGCTGTTTTTT. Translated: CASSWGLADSDGELFF.

The CDR3 sequence: CASSLATGNQETQYF. CDR3 DNA: TGTGCCAGCAGCTTAGCTACAGGGAACCAAGAGACCCAGTACTTC. The chain is built from TRBV7-6 and TRBJ2-5; D may be TRBD1 (6 bases). Germline CDR1 is SGHVS and CDR2 is FNYEAQ. The CDR3 length is 15 residues. The V end was cut by 0 bases, the J end by 0 bases, with 8 bases between.

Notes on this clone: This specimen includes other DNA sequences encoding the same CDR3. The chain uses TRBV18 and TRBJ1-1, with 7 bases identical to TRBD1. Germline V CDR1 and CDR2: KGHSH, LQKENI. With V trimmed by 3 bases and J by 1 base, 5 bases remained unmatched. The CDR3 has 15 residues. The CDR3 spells CASSPRQGQNTEAFF. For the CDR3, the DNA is TGTGCCAGCTCACCGCGACAGGGACAGAACACTGAAGCTTTCTTT.

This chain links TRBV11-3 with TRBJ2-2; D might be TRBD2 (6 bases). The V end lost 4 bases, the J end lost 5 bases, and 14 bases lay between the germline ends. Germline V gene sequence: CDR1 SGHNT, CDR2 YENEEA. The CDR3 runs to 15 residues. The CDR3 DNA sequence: TGTGCCAGCAGCTCGAACGTCGGACTAACCGGGGAGCTGTTTTTT. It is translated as CASSSNVGLTGELFF. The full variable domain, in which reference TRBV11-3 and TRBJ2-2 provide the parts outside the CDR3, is EAGVVQSPRYKIIEKKQPVAFWCNPISGHNTLYWYLQNLGQGPELLIRYENEEAVDDSQLPKDRFSAERLKGVDSTLKIQPAELGDSAVYLCASSSNVGLTGELFFGEGSRLTVL.

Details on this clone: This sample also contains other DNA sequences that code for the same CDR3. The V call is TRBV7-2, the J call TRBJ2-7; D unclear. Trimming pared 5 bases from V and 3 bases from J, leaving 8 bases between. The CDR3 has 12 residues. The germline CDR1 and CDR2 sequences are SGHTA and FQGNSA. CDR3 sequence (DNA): TGTGCCAGCAGCCCTAACAGCTACGAGCAGTACTTC. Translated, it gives CASSPNSYEQYF.

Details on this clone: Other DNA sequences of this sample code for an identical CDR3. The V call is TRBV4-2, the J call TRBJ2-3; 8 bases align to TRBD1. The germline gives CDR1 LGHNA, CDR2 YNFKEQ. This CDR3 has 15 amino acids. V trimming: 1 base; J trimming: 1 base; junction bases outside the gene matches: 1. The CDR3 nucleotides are TGTGCCAGCAGCCAAGCAGGGGGCGGCACAGATACGCAGTATTTT. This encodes CASSQAGGGTDTQYF.

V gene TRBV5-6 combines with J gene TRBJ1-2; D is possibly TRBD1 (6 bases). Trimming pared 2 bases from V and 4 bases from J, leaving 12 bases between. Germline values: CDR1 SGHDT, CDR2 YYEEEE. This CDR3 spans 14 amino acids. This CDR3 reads CASSFQDRLYGYTF. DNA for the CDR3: TGTGCCAGCAGCTTTCAGGACAGACTCTATGGCTACACCTTC.

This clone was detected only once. The CDR3: CASSLAPDREVNEQFF. DNA for the CDR3: TGCGCCAGCAGCTTGGCTCCGGACCGGGAGGTCAATGAGCAGTTCTTC. This sequence joins TRBV5-1 and TRBJ2-1; 7 bases line up with TRBD2. The CDR3 has 16 residues. Looked up from germline, CDR1 is SGHRS and CDR2 is YFSETQ. Germline trimming cut 0 bases from V and 6 bases from J; bases unmatched to any gene: 9.

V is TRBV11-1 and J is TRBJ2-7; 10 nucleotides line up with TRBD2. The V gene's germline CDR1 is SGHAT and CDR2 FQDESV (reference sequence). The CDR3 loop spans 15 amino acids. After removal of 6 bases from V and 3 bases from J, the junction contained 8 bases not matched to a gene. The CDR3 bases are TGTGCCAGCAGACTAGCGGGACCGTATAACTACGAGCAGTACTTC. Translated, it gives CASRLAGPYNYEQYF.

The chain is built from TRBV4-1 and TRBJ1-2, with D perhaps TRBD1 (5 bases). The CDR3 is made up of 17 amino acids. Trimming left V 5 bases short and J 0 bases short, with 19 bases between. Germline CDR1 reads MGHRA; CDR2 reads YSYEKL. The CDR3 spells CASSKSNPDSSNYGYTF. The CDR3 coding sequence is TGCGCCAGCAGCAAAAGCAACCCCGACAGTTCTAACTATGGCTACACCTTC.

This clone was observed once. The CDR3 DNA is TGTGCCAGCAGTGACTCACGGGATAATTCACCCCTCCACTTT. It specifies CASSDSRDNSPLHF. The chain recombines TRBV2 with TRBJ1-6; D remains unclear. Trimming pared 3 bases from V and 5 bases from J, leaving 8 bases between. The CDR3 length is 14 residues. Germline values: CDR1 SNHLY, CDR2 FYNNEI.

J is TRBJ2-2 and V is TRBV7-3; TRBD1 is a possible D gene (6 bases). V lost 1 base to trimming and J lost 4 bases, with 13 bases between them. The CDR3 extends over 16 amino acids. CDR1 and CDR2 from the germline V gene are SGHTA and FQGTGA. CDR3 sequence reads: CASSLMAPGATGELFF. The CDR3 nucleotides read TGTGCCAGCAGCTTAATGGCCCCAGGGGCCACCGGGGAGCTGTTTTTT.

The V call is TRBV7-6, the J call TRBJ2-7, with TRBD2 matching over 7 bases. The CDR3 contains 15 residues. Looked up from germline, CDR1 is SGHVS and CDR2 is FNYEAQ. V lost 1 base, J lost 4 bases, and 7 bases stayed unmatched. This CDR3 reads CASSLVGLAAYEQYF. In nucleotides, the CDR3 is TGTGCCAGCAGCTTAGTCGGTCTAGCGGCATACGAGCAGTACTTC.

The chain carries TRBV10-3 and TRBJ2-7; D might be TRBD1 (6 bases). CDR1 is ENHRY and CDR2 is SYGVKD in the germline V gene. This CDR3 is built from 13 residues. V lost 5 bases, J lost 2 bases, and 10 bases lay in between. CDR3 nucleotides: TGTGCCATCAGTTACAGGGCCGCCTACGAGCAGTACTTC. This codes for CAISYRAAYEQYF.

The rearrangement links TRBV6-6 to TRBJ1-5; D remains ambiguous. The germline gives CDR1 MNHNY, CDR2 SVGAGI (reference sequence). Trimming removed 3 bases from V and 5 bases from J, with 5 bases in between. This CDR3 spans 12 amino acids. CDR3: CASSYRDQPQHF. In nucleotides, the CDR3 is TGTGCCAGCAGTTATAGGGATCAGCCCCAGCATTTT.